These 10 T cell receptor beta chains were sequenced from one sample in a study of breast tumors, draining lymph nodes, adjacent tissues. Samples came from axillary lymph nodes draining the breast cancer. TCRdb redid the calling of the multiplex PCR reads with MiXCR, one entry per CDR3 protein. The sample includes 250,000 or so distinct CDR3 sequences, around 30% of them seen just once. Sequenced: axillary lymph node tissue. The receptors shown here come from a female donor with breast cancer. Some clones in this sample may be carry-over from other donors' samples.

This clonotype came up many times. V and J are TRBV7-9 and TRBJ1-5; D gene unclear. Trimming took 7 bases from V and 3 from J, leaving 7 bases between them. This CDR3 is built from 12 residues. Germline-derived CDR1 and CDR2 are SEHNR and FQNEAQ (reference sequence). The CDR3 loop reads CASNRDNQPQHF. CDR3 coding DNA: TGTGCCAGCAACCGGGACAATCAGCCCCAGCATTTT. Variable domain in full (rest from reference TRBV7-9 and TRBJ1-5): DTGVSQNPRHKITKRGQNVTFRCDPISEHNRLYWYRQTLGQGPEFLTYFQNEAQLEKSRLLSDRFSAERPKGSFSTLEIQRTEQGDSAMYLCASNRDNQPQHFGDGTRLSIL.

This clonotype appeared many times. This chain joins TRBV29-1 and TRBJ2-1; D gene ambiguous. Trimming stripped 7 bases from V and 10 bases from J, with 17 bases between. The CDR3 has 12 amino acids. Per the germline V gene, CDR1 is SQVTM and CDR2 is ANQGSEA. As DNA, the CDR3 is TGCAGCGCCCTCCGGCCGGCCCCCGAGCAGTTCTTC. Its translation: CSALRPAPEQFF.

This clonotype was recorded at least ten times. This CDR3 reads CSASAHAAAYEQYF. The DNA of the CDR3 is TGCAGTGCTAGCGCACACGCCGCGGCCTACGAGCAGTACTTC. This chain uses TRBV20-1 with TRBJ2-7; no definite D call. Trimming took 3 bases from V and 2 from J, leaving 14 bases between them. This CDR3 has 14 amino acids. In germline, CDR1 is DFQATT, CDR2 SNEGSKA (reference sequence).

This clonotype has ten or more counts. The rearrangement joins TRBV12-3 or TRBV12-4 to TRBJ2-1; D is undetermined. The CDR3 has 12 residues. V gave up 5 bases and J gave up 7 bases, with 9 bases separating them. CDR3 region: CASSRSRNEQFF. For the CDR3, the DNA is TGTGCCAGCAGTCGGAGTCGGAATGAGCAGTTCTTC.

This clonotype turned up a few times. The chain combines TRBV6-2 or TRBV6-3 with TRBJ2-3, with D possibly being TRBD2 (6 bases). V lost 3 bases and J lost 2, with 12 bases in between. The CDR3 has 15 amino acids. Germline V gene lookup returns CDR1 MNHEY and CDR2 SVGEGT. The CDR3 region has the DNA TGTGCCAGCAGTTATCTTGAGCGGGTCACAGATACGCAGTATTTT. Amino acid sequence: CASSYLERVTDTQYF.

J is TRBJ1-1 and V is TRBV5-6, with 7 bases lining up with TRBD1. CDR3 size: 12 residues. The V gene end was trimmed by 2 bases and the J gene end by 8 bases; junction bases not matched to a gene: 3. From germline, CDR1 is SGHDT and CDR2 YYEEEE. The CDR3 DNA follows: TGTGCCAGCAGCTTCGGGACAGAGGAAGCTTTCTTT. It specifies CASSFGTEEAFF.

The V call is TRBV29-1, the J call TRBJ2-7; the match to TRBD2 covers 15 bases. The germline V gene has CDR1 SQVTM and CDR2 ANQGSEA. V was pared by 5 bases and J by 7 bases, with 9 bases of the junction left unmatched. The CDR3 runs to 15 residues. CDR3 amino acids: CSVFGLAGGPGEQYF. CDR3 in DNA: TGCAGCGTTTTTGGACTAGCGGGAGGGCCAGGGGAGCAGTACTTC.

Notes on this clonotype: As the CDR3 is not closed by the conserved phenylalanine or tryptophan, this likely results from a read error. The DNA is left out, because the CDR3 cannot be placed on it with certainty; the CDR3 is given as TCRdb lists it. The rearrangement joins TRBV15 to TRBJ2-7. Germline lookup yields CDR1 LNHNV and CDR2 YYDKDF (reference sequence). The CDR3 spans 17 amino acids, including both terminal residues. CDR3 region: CATSRERFRLASYEQCS.

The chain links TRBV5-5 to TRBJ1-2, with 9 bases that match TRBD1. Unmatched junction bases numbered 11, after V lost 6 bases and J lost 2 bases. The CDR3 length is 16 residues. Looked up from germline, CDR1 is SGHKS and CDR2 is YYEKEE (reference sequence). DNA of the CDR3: TGTGCCAGCAAAAAAACACCGGGACAGGGAAACTATGGCTACACCTTC. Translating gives CASKKTPGQGNYGYTF.

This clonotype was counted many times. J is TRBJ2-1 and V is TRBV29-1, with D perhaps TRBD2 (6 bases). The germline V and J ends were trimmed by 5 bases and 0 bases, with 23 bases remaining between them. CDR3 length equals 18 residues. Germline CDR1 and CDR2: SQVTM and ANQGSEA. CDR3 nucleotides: TGCAGCGTTCATACCGGGACTGCAGTCCTTCGCTCCTACAATGAGCAGTTCTTC. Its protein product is CSVHTGTAVLRSYNEQFF.